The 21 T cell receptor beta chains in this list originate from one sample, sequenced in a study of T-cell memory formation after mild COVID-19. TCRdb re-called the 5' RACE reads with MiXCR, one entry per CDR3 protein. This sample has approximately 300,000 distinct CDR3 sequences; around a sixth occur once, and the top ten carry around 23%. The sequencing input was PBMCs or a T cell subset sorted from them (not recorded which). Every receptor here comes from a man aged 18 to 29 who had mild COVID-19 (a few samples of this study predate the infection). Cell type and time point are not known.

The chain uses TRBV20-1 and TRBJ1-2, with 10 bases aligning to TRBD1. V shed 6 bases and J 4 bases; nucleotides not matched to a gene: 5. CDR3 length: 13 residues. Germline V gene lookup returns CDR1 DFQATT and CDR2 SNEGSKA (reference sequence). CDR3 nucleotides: TGCAGTGCCCCGGACAGGGGGAGCTATGGCTACACCTTC. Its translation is CSAPDRGSYGYTF.

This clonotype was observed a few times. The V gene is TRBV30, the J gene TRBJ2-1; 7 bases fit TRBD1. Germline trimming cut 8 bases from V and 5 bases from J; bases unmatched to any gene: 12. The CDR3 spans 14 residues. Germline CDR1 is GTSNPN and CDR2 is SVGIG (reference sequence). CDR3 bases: TGTGCCGCGAGTACAGGGGTCCCTGACAATGAGCAGTTCTTC. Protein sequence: CAASTGVPDNEQFF. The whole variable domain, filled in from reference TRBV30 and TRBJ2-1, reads SQTIHQWPATLVQPVGSPLSLECTVEGTSNPNLYWYRQAAGRGLQLLFYSVGIGQISSEVPQNLSASRPQDRQFILSSKKLLLSDSGFYLCAASTGVPDNEQFFGPGTRLTVL.

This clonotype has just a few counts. CDR3 DNA sequence: TGCAGCGTTGGGGTCGACGAGCAGTACTTC. This sequence encodes CSVGVDEQYF. The V and J genes are TRBV29-1 and TRBJ2-7; D not resolved. This CDR3 spans 10 amino acids. Germline CDR1 is SQVTM and CDR2 is ANQGSEA. Trimming removed 4 bases at V and 5 bases at J, with 6 bases between.

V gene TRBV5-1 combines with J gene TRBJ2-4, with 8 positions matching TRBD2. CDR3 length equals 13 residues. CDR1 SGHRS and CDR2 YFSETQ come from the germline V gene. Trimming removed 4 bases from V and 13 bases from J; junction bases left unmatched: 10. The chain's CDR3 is CASSADMAGGQYF. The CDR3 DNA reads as TGCGCCAGCAGCGCGGACATGGCGGGGGGACAGTACTTC.

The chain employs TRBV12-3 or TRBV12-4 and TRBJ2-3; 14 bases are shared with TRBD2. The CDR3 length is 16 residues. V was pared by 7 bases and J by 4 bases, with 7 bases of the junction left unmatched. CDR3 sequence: CASTRTSGGTSDTQYF. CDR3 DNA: TGTGCCAGCACCCGGACTAGCGGGGGGACATCAGATACGCAGTATTTT.

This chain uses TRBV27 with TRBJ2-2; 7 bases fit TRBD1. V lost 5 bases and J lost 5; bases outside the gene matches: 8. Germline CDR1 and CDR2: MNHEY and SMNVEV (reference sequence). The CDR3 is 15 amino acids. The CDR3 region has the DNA TGTGCCAGCAGTCGGCGGACAGGTGGTACCGGGGAGCTGTTTTTT. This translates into CASSRRTGGTGELFF.

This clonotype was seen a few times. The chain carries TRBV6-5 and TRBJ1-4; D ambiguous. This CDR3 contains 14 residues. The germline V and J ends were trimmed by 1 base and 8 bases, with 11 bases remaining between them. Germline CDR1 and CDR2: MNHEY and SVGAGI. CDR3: CASSYLRDYEKLFF. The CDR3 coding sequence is TGTGCCAGCAGTTACTTACGGGATTACGAAAAACTGTTTTTT.

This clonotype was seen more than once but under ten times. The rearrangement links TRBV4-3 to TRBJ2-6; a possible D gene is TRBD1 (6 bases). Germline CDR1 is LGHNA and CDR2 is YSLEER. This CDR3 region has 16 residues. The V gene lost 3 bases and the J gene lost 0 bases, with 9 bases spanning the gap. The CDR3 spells CASSHNRDSGANVLTF. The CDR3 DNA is TGCGCCAGCAGCCATAACAGGGACTCTGGGGCCAACGTCCTGACTTTC.

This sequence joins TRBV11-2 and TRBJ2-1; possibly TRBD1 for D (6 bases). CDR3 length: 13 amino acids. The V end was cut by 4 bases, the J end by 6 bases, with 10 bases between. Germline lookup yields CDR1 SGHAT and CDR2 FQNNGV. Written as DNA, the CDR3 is TGTGCCAGCAGCTCAGGACAGCTCAATGAGCAGTTCTTC. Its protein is CASSSGQLNEQFF.

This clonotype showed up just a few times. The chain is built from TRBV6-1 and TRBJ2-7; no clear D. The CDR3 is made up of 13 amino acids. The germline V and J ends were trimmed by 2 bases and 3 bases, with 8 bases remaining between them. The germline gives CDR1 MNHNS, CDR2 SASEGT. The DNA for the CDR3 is TGTGCCAGCAGTGAAACCCGGAACTACGAGCAGTACGTC. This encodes CASSETRNYEQYV.

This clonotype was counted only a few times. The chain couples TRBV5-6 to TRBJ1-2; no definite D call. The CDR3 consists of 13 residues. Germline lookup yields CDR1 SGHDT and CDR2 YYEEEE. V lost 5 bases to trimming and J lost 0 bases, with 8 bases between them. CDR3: CASSFGPNYGYTF. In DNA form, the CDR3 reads TGTGCCAGCAGTTTCGGACCTAACTATGGCTACACCTTC.

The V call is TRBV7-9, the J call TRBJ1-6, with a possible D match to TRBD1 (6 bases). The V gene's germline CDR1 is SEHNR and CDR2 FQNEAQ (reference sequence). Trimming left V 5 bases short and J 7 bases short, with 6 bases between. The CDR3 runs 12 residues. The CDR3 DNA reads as TGTGCCAGCAGCGGACAGAATTCACCCCTCCACTTT. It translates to CASSGQNSPLHF.

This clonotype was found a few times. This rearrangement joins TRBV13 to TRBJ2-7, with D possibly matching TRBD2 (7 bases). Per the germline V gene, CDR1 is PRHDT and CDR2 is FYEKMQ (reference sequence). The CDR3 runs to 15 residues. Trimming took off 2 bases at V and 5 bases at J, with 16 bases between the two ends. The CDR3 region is CASSLLRAGADEQYF. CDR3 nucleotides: TGTGCCAGCAGCTTACTTCGGGCGGGGGCTGACGAGCAGTACTTC.

CDR3 coding DNA: TGTGCCAGCAGCCCCGGTTTCATGGCTGAAAAACTGTTTTTT. This translates into CASSPGFMAEKLFF. The gene calls are TRBV12-3 or TRBV12-4 and TRBJ1-4; D not certain. The CDR3 covers 14 residues. V was shortened by 6 bases and J by 7 bases, with 15 bases between the two germline ends.

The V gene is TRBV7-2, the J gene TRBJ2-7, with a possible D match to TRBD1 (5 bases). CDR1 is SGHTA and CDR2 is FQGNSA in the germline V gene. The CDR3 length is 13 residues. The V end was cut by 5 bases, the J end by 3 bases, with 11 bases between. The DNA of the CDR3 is TGTGCCAGCAGCCCCGACAGAAACTACGAGCAGTACGTC. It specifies CASSPDRNYEQYV.

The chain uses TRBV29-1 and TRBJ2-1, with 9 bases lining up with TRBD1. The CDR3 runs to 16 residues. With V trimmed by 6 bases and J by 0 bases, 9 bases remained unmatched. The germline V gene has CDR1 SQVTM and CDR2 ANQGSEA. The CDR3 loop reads CSVTGGWGSSYNEQFF. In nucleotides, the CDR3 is TGCAGCGTCACAGGGGGCTGGGGGAGCTCCTACAATGAGCAGTTCTTC.

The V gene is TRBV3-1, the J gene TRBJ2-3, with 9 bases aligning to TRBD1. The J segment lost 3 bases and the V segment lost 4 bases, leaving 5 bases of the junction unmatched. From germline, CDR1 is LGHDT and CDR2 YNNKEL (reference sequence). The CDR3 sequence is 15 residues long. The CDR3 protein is CASSRGQGTTDTQYF. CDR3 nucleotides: TGTGCCAGCAGCCGAGGACAGGGGACAACAGATACGCAGTATTTT.

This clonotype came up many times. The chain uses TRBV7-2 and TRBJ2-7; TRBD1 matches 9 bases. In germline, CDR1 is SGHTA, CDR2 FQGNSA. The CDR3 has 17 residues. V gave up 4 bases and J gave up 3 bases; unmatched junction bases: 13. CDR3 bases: TGTGCCAGCAGCTCCCGACCCCTCGGGACAGGGATCTACGAGCAGTACGTC. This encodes CASSSRPLGTGIYEQYV.

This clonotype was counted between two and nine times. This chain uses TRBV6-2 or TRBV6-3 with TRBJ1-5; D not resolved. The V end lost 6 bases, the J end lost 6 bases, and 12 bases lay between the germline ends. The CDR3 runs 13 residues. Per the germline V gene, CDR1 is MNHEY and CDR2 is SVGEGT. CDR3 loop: CASSSTRVQPQHF. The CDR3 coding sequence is TGTGCCAGCAGCTCTACTAGGGTTCAGCCCCAGCATTTT.

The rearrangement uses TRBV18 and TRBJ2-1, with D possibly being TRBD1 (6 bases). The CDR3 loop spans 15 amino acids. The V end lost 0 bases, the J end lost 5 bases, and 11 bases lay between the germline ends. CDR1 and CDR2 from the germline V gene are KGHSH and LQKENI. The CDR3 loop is CASSPPLRTDNEQFF. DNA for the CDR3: TGTGCCAGCTCACCACCTCTCCGGACAGACAATGAGCAGTTCTTC.

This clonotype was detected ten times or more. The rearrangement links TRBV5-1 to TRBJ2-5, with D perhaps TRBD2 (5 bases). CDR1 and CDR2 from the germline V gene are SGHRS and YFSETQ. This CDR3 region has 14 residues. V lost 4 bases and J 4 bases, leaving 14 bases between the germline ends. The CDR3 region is CASSETTAGETQYF. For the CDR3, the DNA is TGCGCCAGCAGCGAGACTACAGCCGGAGAGACCCAGTACTTC.